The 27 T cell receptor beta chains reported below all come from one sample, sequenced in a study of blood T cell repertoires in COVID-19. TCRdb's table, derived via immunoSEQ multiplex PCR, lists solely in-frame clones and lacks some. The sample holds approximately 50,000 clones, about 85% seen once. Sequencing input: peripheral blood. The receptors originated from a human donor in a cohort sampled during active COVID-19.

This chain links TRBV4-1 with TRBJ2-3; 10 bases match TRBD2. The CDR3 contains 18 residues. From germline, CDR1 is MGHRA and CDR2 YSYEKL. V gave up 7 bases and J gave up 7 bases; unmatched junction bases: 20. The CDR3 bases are TGCGCCAGCAACCTCCGATTAGCGGGAGGCCGGGGTGGGAATACGCAGTATTTT. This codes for CASNLRLAGGRGGNTQYF.

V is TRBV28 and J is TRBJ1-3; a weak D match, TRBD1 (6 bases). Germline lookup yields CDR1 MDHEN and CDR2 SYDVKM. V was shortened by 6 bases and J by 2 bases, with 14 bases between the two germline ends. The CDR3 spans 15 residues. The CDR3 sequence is CASSDFRGAGNTIYF. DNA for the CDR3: TGTGCCAGCAGCGACTTCAGGGGAGCTGGAAACACCATATATTTT.

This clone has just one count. The CDR3 region has the DNA TGTGCCAGCAGCAGGGGACAGGGGACCACTGAAGCTTTCTTT. Its translation: CASSRGQGTTEAFF. The rearrangement uses TRBV6-5 and TRBJ1-1; 10 nucleotides line up with TRBD1. V lost 6 bases to trimming and J lost 4 bases; unmatched junction nucleotides: 5. This CDR3 has 14 residues. Germline V CDR1 and CDR2: MNHEY, SVGAGI.

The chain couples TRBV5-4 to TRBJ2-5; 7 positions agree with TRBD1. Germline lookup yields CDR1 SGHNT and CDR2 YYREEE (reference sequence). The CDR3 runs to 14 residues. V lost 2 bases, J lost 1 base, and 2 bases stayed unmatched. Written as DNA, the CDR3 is TGTGCCAGCAGCTTACAGGGGTTCCAAGAGACCCAGTACTTC. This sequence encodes CASSLQGFQETQYF.

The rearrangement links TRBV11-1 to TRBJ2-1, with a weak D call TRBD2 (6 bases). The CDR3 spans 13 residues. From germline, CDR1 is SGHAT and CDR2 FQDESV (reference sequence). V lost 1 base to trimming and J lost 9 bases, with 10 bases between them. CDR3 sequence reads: CASSLGEVGEQFF. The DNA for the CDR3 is TGTGCCAGCAGCTTAGGGGAGGTCGGTGAGCAGTTCTTC.

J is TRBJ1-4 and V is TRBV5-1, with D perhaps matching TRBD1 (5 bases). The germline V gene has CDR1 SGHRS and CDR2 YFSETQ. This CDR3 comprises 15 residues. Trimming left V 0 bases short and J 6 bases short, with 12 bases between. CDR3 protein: CASSLAGGSYEKLFF. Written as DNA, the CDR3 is TGCGCCAGCAGCTTGGCCGGGGGGTCCTATGAAAAACTGTTTTTT.

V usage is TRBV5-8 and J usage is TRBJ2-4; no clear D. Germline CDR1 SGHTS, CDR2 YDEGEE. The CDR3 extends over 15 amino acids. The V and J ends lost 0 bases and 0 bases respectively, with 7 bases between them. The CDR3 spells CASSLGGIAKNIQYF. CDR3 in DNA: TGTGCCAGCAGCTTGGGAGGCATAGCCAAAAACATTCAGTACTTC.

CDR3 sequence (DNA): TGCAGCGCCCGGGCCCCGGGGGACTACGAGCAGTACTTC. It is translated as CSARAPGDYEQYF. The rearrangement joins TRBV29-1 to TRBJ2-7; the D gene is possibly TRBD2 (6 bases). Per germline, CDR1 SQVTM and CDR2 ANQGSEA. CDR3 length: 13 amino acids. Trimming pared 7 bases from V and 3 bases from J, leaving 16 bases between.

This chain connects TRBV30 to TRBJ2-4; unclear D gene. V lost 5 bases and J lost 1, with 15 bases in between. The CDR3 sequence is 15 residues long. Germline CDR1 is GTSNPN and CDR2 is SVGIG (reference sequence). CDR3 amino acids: CAWGPRWVAKNIQYF. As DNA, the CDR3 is TGTGCCTGGGGCCCTAGATGGGTGGCCAAAAACATTCAGTACTTC.

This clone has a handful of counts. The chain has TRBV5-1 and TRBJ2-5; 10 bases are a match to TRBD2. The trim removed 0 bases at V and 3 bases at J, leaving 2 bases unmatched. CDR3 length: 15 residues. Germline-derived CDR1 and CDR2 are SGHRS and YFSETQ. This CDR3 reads CASSLELAGEETQYF. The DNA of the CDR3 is TGCGCCAGCAGCTTGGAGCTAGCGGGAGAAGAGACCCAGTACTTC.

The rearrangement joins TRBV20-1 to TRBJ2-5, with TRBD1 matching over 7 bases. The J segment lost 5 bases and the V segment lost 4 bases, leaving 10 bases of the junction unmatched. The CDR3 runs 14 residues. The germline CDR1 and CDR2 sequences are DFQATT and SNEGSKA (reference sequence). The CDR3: CSANDRAPLETQYF. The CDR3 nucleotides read TGCAGTGCTAATGACAGGGCGCCGCTGGAGACCCAGTACTTC.

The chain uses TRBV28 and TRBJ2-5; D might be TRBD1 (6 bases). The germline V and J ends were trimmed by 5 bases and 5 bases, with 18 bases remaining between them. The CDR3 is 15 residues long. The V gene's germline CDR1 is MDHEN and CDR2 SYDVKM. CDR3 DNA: TGTGCCAGCAGTCGACACAGGGCCCAAGGGGAGACCCAGTACTTC. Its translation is CASSRHRAQGETQYF.

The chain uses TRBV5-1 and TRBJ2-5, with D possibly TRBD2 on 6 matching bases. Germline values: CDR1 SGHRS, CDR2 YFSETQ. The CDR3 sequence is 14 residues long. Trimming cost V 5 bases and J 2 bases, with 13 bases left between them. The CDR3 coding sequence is TGCGCCAGCAGTGAGCGGGTGGGGCAAGAGACCCAGTACTTC. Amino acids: CASSERVGQETQYF.

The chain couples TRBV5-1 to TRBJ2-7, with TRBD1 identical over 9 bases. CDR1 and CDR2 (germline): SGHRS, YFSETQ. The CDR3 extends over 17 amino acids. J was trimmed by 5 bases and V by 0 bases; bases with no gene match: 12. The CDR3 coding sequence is TGCGCCAGCAGCTTGGTCCCTACAGGGGGCGAAGGGAACGAGCAGTACTTC. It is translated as CASSLVPTGGEGNEQYF.

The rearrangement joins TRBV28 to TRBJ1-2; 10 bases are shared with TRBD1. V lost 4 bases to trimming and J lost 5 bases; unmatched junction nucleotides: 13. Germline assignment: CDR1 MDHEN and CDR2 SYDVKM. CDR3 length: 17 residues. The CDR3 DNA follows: TGTGCCAGCAGTTCATTCCCGGGACAGGGGACAACTTATGGCTACACCTTC. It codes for CASSSFPGQGTTYGYTF.

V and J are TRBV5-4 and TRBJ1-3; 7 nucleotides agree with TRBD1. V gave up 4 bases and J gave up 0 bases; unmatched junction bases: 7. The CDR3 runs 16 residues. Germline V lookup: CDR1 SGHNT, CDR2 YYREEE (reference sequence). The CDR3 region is CASSLGQPRSGNTIYF. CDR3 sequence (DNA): TGTGCCAGCAGCCTGGGACAGCCTCGCTCTGGAAACACCATATATTTT.

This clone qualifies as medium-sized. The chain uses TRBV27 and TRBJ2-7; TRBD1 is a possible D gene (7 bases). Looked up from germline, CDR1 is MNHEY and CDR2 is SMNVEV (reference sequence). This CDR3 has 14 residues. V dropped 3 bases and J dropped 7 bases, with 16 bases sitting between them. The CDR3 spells CASSLRDSLEEQYF. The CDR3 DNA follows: TGTGCCAGCAGTTTGCGGGACAGCCTGGAAGAGCAGTACTTC.

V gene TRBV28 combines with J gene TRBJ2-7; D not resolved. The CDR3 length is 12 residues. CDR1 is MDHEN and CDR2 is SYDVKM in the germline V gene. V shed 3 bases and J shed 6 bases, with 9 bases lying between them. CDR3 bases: TGTGCCAGCAGTTTGACACTCTCCGAGCAGTACTTC. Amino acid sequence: CASSLTLSEQYF.

The CDR3 sequence: CATGDQGPGTQYF. DNA for the CDR3: TGTGCCACCGGCGACCAGGGGCCGGGTACGCAGTATTTT. V usage is TRBV24-1 and J usage is TRBJ2-3; weak D call: TRBD1 (6 bases). V lost 9 bases, J lost 8 bases, and 17 bases lay in between. Germline V CDR1 and CDR2: KGHDR, SFDVKD. This CDR3 has 13 amino acids.

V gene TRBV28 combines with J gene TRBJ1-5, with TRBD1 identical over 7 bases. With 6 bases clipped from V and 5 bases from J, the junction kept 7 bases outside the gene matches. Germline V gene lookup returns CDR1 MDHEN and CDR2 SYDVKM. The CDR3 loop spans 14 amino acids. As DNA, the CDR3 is TGTGCCAGCAGCCGACAGGGATTTTATCAGCCCCAGCATTTT. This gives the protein CASSRQGFYQPQHF.

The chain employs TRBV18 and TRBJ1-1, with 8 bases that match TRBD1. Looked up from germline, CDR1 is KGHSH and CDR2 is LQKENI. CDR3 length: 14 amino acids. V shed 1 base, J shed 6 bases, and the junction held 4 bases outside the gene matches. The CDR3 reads CASSPLQGAAEAFF. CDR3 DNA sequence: TGTGCCAGCTCACCACTTCAGGGGGCAGCTGAAGCTTTCTTT. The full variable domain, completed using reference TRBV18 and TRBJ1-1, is NAGVMQNPRHLVRRRGQEARLRCSPMKGHSHVYWYRQLPEEGLKFMVYLQKENIIDESGMPKERFSAEFPKEGPSILRIQQVVRGDSAAYFCASSPLQGAAEAFFGQGTRLTVV.

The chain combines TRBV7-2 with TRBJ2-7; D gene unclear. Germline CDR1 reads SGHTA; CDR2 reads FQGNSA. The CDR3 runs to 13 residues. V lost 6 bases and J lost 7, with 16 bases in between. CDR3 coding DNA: TGTGCCAGCAGTAAACCTTCCGGTGTGGAGCAGTACTTC. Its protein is CASSKPSGVEQYF.

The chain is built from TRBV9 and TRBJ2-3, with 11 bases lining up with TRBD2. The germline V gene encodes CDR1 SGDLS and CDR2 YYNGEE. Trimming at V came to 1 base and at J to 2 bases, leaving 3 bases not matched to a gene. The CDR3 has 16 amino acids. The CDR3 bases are TGTGCCAGCAGCGTAAGGGGACTAGCGGACACAGATACGCAGTATTTT. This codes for CASSVRGLADTDTQYF.

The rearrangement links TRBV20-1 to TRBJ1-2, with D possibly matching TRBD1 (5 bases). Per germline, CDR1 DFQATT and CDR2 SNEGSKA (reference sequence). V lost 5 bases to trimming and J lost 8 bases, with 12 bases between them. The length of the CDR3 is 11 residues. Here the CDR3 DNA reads TGCAGTGCTGCAGGGTCGGACGGCTACACCTTC. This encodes CSAAGSDGYTF.

The CDR3 sequence is CASSQGFFRGLSEQFF. In DNA form, the CDR3 reads TGCGCCAGCAGCCAAGGTTTTTTCAGGGGGCTAAGTGAGCAGTTCTTC. The chain uses TRBV4-1 and TRBJ2-1; TRBD1 agrees at 8 bases. There are 16 residues in the CDR3. From germline, CDR1 is MGHRA and CDR2 YSYEKL. V trimming: 1 base; J trimming: 9 bases; junction bases outside the gene matches: 11.

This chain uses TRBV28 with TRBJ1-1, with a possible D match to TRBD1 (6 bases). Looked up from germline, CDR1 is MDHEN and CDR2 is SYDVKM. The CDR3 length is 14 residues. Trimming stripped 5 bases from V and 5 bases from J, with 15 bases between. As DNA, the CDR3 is TGTGCCAGCAGTCGGAATCTGGGGGCAACTGAAGCTTTCTTT. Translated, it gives CASSRNLGATEAFF.

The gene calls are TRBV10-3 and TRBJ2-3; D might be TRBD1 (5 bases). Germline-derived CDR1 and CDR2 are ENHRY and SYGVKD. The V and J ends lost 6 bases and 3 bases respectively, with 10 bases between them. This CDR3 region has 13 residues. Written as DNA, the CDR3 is TGTGCCATCAGACACGACAGAACAGATACGCAGTATTTT. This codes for CAIRHDRTDTQYF.